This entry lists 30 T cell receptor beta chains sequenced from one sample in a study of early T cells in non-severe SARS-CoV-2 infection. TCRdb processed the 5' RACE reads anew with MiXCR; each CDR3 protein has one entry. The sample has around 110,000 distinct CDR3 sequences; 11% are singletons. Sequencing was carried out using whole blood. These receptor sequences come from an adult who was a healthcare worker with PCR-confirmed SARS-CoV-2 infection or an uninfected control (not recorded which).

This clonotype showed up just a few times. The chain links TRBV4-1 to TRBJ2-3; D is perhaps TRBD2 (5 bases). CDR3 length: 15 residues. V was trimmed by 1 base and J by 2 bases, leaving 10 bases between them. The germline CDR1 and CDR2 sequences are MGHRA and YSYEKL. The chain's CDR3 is CASSQVEDLTDTQYF. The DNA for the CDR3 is TGCGCCAGCAGCCAAGTGGAGGACCTCACAGATACGCAGTATTTT.

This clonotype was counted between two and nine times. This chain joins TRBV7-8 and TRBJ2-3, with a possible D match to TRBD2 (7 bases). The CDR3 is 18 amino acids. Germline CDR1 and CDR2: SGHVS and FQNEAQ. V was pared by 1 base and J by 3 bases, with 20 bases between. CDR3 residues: CASSLGVYRTRGTDTQYF. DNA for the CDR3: TGTGCCAGCAGCTTAGGAGTCTATAGGACTAGGGGGACAGATACGCAGTATTTT.

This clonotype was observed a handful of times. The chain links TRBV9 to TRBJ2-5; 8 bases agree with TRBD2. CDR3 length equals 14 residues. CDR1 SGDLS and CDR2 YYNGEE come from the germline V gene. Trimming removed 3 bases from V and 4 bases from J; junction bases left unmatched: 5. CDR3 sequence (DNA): TGTGCCAGCAGCGCCACAGCGGGGGCAGAGACCCAGTACTTC. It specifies CASSATAGAETQYF.

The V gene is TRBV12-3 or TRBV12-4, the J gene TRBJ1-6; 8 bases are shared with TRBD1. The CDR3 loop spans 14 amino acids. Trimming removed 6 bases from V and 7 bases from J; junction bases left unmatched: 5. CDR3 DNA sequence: TGTGCCAGCAGGCGAGACAGGGGCAATTCACCCCTCCACTTT. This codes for CASRRDRGNSPLHF.

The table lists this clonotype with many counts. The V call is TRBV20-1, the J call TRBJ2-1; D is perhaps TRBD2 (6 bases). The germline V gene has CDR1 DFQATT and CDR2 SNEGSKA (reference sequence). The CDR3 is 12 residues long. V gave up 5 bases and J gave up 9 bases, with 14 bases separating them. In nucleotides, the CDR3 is TGCAGTGCTGCCGACAATAGCGGTGAGCAGTTCTTC. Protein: CSAADNSGEQFF.

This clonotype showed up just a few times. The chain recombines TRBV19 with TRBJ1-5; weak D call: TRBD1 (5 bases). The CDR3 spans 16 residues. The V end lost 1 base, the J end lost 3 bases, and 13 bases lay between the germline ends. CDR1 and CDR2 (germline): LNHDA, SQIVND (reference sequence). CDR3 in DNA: TGTGCCAGTAGTATAGGGGGGAGGAGGGTCAATCAGCCCCAGCATTTT. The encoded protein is CASSIGGRRVNQPQHF.

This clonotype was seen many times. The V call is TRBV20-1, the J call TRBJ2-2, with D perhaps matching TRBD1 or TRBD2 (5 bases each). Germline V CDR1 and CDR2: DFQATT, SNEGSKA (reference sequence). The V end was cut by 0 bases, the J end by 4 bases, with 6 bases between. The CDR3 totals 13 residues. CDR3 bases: TGCAGTGCTAGAGACGGGGCCACCGGGGAGCTGTTTTTT. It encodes CSARDGATGELFF.

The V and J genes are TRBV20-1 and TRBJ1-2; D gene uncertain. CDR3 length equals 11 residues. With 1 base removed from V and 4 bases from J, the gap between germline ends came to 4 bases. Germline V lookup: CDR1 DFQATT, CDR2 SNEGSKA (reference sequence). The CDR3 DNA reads TGCAGTGCTAGAGGGGGCTATGGCTACACCTTC. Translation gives CSARGGYGYTF.

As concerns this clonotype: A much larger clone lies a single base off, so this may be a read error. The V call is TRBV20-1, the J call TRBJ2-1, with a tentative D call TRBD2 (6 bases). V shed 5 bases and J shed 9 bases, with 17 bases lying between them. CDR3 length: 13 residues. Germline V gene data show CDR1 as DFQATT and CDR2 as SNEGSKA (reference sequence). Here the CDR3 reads CSASSGLHIEQFF. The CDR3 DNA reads TGCAGTGCTTCCAGCGGGTTGCACATTGAGCAGTTCTTC.

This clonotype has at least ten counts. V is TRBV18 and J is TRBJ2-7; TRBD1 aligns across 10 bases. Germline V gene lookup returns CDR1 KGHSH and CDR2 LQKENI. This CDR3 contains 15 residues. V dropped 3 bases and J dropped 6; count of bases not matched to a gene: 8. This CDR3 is CASSPRQGAGSEQYF. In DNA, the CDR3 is TGTGCCAGCTCACCTAGACAGGGGGCGGGGTCCGAGCAGTACTTC.

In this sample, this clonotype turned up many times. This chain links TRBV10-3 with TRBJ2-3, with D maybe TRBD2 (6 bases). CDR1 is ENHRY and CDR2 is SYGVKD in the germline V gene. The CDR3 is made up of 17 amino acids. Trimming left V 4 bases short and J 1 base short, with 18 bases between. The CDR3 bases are TGTGCCATCAGTGGTAACGACAGCCCTAGCGGCACAGATACGCAGTATTTT. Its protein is CAISGNDSPSGTDTQYF.

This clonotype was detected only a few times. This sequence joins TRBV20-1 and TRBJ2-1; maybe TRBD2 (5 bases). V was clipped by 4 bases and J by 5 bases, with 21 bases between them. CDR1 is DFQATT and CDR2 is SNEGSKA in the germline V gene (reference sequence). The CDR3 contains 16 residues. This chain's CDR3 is CSAMNPRDKGDNEQFF. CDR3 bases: TGCAGTGCTATGAATCCGAGGGATAAAGGAGACAATGAGCAGTTCTTC.

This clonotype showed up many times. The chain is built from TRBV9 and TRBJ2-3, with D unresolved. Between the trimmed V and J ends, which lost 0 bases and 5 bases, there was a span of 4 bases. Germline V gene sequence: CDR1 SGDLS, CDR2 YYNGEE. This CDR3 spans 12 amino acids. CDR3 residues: CASSVGGDTQYF. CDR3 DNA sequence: TGTGCCAGCAGCGTAGGAGGAGATACGCAGTATTTT. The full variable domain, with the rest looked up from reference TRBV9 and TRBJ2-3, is DSGVTQTPKHLITATGQRVTLRCSPRSGDLSVYWYQQSLDQGLQFLIQYYNGEERAKGNILERFSAQQFPDLHSELNLSSLELGDSALYFCASSVGGDTQYFGPGTRLTVL.

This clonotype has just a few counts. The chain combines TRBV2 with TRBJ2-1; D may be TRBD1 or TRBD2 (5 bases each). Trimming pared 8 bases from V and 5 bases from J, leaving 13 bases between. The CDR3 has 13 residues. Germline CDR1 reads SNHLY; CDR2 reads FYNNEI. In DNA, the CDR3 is TGTGCCAGCGTGGCCCCGGGGCACAATGAGCAGTTCTTC. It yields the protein CASVAPGHNEQFF.

The CDR3 loop reads CASSPRGLSRTDTQYF. The CDR3 DNA sequence: TGCGCCAGCAGCCCTCGAGGACTGTCTCGCACAGATACGCAGTATTTT. The rearrangement links TRBV4-3 to TRBJ2-3, with D tentatively TRBD2 (5 bases). From germline, CDR1 is LGHNA and CDR2 YSLEER. This CDR3 has 16 amino acids. V shed 4 bases and J shed 1 base, with 15 bases lying between them.

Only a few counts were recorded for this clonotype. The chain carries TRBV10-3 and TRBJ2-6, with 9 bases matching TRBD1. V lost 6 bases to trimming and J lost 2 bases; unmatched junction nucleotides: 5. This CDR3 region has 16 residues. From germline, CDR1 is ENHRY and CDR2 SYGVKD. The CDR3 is CAISEQGAAGANVLTF. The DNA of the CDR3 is TGTGCCATCAGCGAACAGGGGGCAGCTGGGGCCAACGTCCTGACTTTC.

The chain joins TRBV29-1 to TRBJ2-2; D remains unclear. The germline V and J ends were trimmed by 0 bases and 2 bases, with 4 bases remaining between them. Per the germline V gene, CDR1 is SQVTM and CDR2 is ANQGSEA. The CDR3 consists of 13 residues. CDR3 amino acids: CSVEEDNTGELFF. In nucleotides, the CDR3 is TGCAGCGTTGAAGAAGACAACACCGGGGAGCTGTTTTTT.

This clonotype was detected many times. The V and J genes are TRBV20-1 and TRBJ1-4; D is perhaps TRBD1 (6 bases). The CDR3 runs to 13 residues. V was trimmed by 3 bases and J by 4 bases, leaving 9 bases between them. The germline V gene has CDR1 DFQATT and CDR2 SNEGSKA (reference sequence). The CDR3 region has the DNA TGCAGTGCTAGCGGGGGGCTTAATGAAAAACTGTTTTTT. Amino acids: CSASGGLNEKLFF.

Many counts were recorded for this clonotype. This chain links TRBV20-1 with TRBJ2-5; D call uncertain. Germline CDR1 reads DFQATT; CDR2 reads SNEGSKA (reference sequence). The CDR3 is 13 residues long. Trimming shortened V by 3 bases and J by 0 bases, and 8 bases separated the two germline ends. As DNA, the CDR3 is TGCAGTGCTAGTTCGCAGGACCAAGAGACCCAGTACTTC. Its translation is CSASSQDQETQYF.

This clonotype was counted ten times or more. As DNA, the CDR3 is TGTGCCAGCAGCCCGGGCGCCAAAGGATACAATGAGCAGTTCTTC. Encoded protein: CASSPGAKGYNEQFF. The chain links TRBV7-9 to TRBJ2-1; no firm D call. V was trimmed by 5 bases and J by 4 bases, leaving 15 bases between them. CDR3 size: 15 residues. Germline CDR1 is SEHNR and CDR2 is FQNEAQ (reference sequence).

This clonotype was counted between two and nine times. For the CDR3, the DNA is TGTGCCAGCAGCGTTGGGGTCTCCATGAACACTGAAGCTTTCTTT. This sequence encodes CASSVGVSMNTEAFF. The chain recombines TRBV9 with TRBJ1-1, with D uncertain. The germline V gene encodes CDR1 SGDLS and CDR2 YYNGEE. V lost 2 bases and J 0 bases, leaving 11 bases between the germline ends. The CDR3 sequence is 15 residues long.

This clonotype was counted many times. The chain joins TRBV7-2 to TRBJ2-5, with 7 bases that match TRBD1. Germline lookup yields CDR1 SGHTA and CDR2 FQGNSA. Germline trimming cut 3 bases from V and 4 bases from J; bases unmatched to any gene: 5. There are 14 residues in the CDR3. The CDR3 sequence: CASSLGQPSETQYF. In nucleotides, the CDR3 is TGTGCCAGCAGCTTGGGACAGCCTTCAGAGACCCAGTACTTC.

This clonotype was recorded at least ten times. The CDR3 loop is CSVDAGGSGRLTDTQYF. CDR3 sequence (DNA): TGCAGCGTTGACGCCGGGGGTAGCGGGAGATTAACAGATACGCAGTATTTT. This chain connects TRBV29-1 to TRBJ2-3; 9 bases agree with TRBD2. From germline, CDR1 is SQVTM and CDR2 ANQGSEA. The CDR3 runs to 17 residues. Trimming took 3 bases from V and 3 from J; bases not matched to a gene: 13.

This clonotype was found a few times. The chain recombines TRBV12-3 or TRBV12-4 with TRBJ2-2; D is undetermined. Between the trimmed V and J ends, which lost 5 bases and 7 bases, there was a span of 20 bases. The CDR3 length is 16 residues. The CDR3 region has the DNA TGTGCCAGCAGTCCCTCCATCTCACTTTTTAGCGGGGAGCTGTTTTTT. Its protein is CASSPSISLFSGELFF.

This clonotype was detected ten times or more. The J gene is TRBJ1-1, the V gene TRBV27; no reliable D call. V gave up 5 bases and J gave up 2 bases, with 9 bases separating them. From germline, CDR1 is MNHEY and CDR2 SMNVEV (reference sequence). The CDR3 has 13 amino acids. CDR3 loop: CASSQSLNTEAFF. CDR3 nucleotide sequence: TGTGCCAGCAGTCAAAGTCTTAACACTGAAGCTTTCTTT.

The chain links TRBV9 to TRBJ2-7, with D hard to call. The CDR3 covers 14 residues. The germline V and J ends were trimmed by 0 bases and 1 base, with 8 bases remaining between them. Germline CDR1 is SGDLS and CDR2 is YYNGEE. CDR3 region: CASSVALQSYEQYF. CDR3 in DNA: TGTGCCAGCAGCGTAGCTCTCCAATCCTACGAGCAGTACTTC.

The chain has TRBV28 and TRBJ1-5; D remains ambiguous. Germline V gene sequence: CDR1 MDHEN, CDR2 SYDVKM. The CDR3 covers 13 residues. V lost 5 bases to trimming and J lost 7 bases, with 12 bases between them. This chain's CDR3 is CASSKGFGQPQHF. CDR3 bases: TGTGCCAGCAGTAAGGGCTTCGGGCAGCCCCAGCATTTT.

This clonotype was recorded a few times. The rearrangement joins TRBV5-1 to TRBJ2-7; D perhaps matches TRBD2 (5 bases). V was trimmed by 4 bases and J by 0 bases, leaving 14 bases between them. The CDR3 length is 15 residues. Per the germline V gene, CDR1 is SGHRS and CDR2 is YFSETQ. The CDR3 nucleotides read TGCGCCAGCAGCCAACTTTCCGGGATCTCCTACGAGCAGTACTTC. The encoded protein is CASSQLSGISYEQYF.

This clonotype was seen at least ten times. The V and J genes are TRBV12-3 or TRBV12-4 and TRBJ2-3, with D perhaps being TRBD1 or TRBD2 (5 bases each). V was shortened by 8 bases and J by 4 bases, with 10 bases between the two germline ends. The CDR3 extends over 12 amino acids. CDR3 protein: CASGWGSDTQYF. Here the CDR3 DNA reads TGTGCCAGCGGTTGGGGGTCAGATACGCAGTATTTT.

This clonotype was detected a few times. CDR3 amino acids: CASSLFRTASYEQYF. The CDR3 DNA reads TGTGCCAGCAGTTTATTCAGGACAGCTTCCTACGAGCAGTACTTC. This chain connects TRBV28 to TRBJ2-7; D is perhaps TRBD1 (6 bases). The ends were cut back, 1 base at V and 1 base at J, with 11 bases in the middle. The CDR3 is 15 residues long. Germline loops: CDR1 MDHEN, CDR2 SYDVKM.